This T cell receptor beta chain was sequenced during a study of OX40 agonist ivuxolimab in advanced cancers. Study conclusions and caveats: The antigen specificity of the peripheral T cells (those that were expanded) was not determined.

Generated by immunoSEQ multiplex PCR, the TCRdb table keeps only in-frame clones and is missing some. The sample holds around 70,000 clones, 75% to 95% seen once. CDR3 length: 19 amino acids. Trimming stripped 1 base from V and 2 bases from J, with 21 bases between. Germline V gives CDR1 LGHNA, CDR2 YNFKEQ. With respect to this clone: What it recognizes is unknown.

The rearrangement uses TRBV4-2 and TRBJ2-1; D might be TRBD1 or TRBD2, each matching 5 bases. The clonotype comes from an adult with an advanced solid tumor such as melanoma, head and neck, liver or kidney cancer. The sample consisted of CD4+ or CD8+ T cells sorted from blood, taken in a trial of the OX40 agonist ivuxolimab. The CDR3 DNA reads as TGTGCCAGCAGCCAAGTAAAGGGGTGGGGCCGAGGGACCTACAATGAGCAGTTCTTC. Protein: CASSQVKGWGRGTYNEQFF.